The 5 T cell receptor beta chains below all came from one sample that was sequenced in a study of blood T cell repertoires in COVID-19. The table came from immunoSEQ multiplex PCR; TCRdb's copy has only in-frame clones and leaves some out. The sample holds about 250,000 clones; about 88% are singletons and the top ten take about 3%. Sequencing was done on a sample of PBMCs or T cells enriched from blood (not recorded which). The receptors stem from a woman between 50 and 59 years old who had recovered from COVID-19.

This chain's CDR3 is CASSIDRGPQPQHF. The CDR3 nucleotides read TGTGCCAGTAGTATCGACAGGGGGCCTCAGCCCCAGCATTTT. The rearrangement links TRBV19 to TRBJ1-5, with TRBD1 matching over 10 bases. The CDR3 is 14 residues long. J gave up 6 bases and V 3 bases, and 2 bases lay outside the gene matches. In germline, CDR1 is LNHDA, CDR2 SQIVND (reference sequence).

The chain employs TRBV15 and TRBJ2-1, with D possibly being TRBD2 (6 bases). V was pared by 5 bases and J by 8 bases, with 22 bases between. Germline values: CDR1 LNHNV, CDR2 YYDKDF (reference sequence). This CDR3 is 16 amino acids long. CDR3 nucleotide sequence: TGTGCCACCAGCTCTCGGGAGATAAAAGGTAGTGATGAGCAGTTCTTC. This translates into CATSSREIKGSDEQFF.

The chain carries TRBV2 and TRBJ1-1; TRBD1 matches at 8 bases. Losses at the gene ends were 11 bases for V and 0 bases for J; bases not matched to a gene: 14. The germline gives CDR1 SNHLY, CDR2 FYNNEI. The CDR3 is 16 residues long. CDR3 in amino acids: CAGYRDRYSMNTEAFF. The CDR3 bases are TGTGCCGGATACCGGGACAGGTACTCTATGAACACTGAAGCTTTCTTT.

V and J are TRBV4-2 and TRBJ1-3, with D perhaps matching TRBD1 (6 bases). The CDR3 length is 16 residues. Germline V CDR1 and CDR2: LGHNA, YNFKEQ. V gave up 8 bases and J gave up 2 bases, with 19 bases separating them. The CDR3 region is CASGEGRGAAGNTIYF. CDR3 DNA: TGTGCCAGCGGCGAAGGGCGGGGGGCAGCTGGAAACACCATATATTTT.

This chain links TRBV5-1 with TRBJ1-3; tentative D call: TRBD1 (5 bases). V lost 0 bases and J lost 4, with 14 bases in between. This CDR3 region has 16 residues. The germline V gene encodes CDR1 SGHRS and CDR2 YFSETQ. CDR3 amino acids: CASSLVGQGGGNTIYF. CDR3 DNA sequence: TGCGCCAGCAGCTTGGTTGGCCAGGGTGGGGGAAACACCATATATTTT.